This T cell receptor beta chain stems from a study of vaccination effects on CD4 cells after COVID-19. With regard to this clone: Antigen specificity is unknown.

Antigen-specific CD4+ T cells were expanded with viral peptide pools in the ViraFEST assay before sequencing. Culture proceeded for under twelve days, and CD4+ T cells were then isolated. Either the mRNA-1273 or the BNT162b2 vaccine was given to participants as two doses. Sequencing used immunoSEQ multiplex PCR; TCRdb keeps in-frame clones, though not all of them. The sample shows tens of thousands of clones, about three quarters of them seen only once. Germline V gene lookup returns CDR1 SNHLY and CDR2 FYNNEI. This CDR3 is built from 13 residues. Trimming cost V 5 bases and J 12 bases, with 14 bases left between them.

The clonotype was recovered from a human donor who received a COVID-19 vaccine. Sequences were derived from CD4+ T cells from PBMCs cultured with HCoV-229E spike peptides, sampled after COVID-19 vaccination. The chain joins TRBV2 to TRBJ1-6; D might be TRBD1 (6 bases). The CDR3, as DNA: TGTGCCAGCAGTCCCCGACAGGACTTACCCCTCCACTTT. Amino acid sequence: CASSPRQDLPLHF.